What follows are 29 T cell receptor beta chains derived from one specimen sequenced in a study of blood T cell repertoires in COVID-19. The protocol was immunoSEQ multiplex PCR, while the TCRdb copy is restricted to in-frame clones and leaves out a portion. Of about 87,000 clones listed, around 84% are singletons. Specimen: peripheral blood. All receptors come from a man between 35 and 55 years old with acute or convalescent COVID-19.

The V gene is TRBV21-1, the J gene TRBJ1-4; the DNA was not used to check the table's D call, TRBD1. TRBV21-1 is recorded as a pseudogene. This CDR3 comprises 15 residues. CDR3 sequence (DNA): TGTGCCAGCAGCCTGGGGACAGGGGGAAATGAAAAACTGTTTTTT. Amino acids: CASSLGTGGNEKLFF.

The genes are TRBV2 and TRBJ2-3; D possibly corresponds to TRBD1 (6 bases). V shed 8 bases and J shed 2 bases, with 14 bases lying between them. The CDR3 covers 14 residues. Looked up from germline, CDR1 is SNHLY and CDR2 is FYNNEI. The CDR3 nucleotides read TGTGCCAGCCTTCCGGGACACAACACAGATACGCAGTATTTT. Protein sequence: CASLPGHNTDTQYF.

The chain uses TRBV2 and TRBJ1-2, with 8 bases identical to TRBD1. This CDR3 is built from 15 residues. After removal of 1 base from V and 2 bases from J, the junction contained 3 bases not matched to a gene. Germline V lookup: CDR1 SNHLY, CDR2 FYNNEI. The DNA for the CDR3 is TGTGCCAGCAGTGAAGGGGGGACAGGAAACTATGGCTACACCTTC. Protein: CASSEGGTGNYGYTF.

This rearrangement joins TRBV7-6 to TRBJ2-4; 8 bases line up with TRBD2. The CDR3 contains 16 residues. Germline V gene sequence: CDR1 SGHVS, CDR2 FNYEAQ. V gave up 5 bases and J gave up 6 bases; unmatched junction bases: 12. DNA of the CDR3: TGTGCCAGCAGCACGAACGGGGGGGAATGGGGAAACATTCAGTACTTC. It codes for CASSTNGGEWGNIQYF.

CDR3: CASSYSTASYEQYF. In DNA form, the CDR3 reads TGTGCCAGCAGTTACTCGACTGCCTCCTACGAGCAGTACTTC. The V call is TRBV6-5, the J call TRBJ2-7; D ambiguous. The V and J ends lost 0 bases and 0 bases respectively, with 6 bases between them. Germline assignment: CDR1 MNHEY and CDR2 SVGAGI. The CDR3 runs 14 residues.

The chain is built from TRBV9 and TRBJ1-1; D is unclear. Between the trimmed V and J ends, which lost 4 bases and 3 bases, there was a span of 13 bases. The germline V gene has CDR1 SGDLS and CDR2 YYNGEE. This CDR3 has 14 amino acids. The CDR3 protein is CASSSTNTHTEAFF. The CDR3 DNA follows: TGTGCCAGCAGCTCCACAAACACCCACACTGAAGCTTTCTTT.

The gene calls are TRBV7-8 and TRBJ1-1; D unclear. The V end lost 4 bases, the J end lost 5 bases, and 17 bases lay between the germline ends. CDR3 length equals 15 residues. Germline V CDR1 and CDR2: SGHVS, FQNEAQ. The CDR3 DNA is TGTGCCAGCAGCTCCAATATGAGGAGTCGGACTGAAGCTTTCTTT. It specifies CASSSNMRSRTEAFF.

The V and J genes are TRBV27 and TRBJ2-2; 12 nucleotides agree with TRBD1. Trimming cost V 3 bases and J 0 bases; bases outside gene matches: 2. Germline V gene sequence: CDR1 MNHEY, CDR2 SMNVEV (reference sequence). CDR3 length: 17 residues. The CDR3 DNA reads TGTGCCAGCAGTTTGTGGGACAGGGGGCCGAACACCGGGGAGCTGTTTTTT. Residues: CASSLWDRGPNTGELFF.

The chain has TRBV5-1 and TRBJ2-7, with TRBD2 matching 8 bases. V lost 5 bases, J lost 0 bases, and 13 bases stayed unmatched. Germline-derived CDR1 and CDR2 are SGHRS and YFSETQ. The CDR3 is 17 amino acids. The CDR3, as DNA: TGCGCCAGCAGTCCCGTGTCGGCGGGGGGAAGCTCCTACGAGCAGTACTTC. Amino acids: CASSPVSAGGSSYEQYF.

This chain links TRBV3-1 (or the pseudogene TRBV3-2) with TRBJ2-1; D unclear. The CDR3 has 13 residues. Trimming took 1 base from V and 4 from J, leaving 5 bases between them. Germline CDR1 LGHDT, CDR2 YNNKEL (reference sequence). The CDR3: CASSQGRYNEQFF. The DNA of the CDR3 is TGTGCCAGCAGCCAAGGTCGGTACAATGAGCAGTTCTTC.

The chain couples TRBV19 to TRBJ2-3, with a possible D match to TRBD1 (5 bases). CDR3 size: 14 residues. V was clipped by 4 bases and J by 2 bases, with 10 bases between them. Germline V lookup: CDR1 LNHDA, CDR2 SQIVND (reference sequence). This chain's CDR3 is CASSTRVITDTQYF. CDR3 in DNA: TGTGCCAGTAGTACCAGGGTAATCACAGATACGCAGTATTTT.

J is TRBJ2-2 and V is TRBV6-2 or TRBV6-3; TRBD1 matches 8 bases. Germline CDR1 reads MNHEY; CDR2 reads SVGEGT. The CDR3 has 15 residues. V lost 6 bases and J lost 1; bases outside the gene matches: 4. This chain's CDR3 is CASSMGTGNTGELFF. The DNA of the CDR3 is TGTGCCAGCAGCATGGGGACAGGGAACACCGGGGAGCTGTTTTTT.

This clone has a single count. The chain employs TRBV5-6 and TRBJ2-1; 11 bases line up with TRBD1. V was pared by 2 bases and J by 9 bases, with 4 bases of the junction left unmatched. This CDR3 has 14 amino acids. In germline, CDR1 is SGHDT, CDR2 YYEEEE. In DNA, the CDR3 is TGTGCCAGCAGCTTCGGACAGGGGGCCGGTGAGCAGTTCTTC. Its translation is CASSFGQGAGEQFF.

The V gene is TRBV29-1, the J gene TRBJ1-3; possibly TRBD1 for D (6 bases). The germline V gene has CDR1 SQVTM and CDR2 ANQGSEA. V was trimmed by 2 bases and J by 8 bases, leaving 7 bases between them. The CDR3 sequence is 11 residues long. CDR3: CSVENRDTIYF. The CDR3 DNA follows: TGCAGCGTTGAAAACAGGGACACCATATATTTT.

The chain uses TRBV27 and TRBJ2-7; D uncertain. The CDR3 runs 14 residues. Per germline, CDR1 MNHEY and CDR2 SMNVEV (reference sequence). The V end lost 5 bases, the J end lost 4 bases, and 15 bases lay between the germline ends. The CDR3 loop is CASSPFRIDYEQYF. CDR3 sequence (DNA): TGTGCCAGCAGTCCATTTCGAATAGATTACGAGCAGTACTTC.

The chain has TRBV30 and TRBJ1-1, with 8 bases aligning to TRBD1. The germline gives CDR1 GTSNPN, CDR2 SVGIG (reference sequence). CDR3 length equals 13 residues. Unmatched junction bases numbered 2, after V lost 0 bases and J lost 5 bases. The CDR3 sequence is CAWSVDRGTEAFF. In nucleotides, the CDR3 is TGTGCCTGGAGTGTAGACAGGGGAACTGAAGCTTTCTTT.

Here the CDR3 DNA reads TGTGCCAGTAGTATAGGGGGGACAGGGGCCACGGCCCAGCATTTT. Translation gives CASSIGGTGATAQHF. The chain employs TRBV19 and TRBJ1-5; TRBD1 matches 10 bases. This CDR3 spans 15 amino acids. Germline CDR1 reads LNHDA; CDR2 reads SQIVND (reference sequence). Trimming removed 1 base from V and 11 bases from J; junction bases left unmatched: 8.

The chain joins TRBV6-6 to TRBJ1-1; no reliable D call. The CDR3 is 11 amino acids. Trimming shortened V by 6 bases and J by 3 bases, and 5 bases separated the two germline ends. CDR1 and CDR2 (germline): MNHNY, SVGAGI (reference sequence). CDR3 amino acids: CASSPYTEAFF. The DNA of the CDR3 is TGTGCCAGCAGCCCATACACTGAAGCTTTCTTT.

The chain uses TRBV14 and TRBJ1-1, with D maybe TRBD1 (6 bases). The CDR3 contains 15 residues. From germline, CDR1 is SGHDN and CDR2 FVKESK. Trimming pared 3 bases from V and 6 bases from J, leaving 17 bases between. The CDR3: CASSQGYSGDAEAFF. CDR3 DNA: TGTGCCAGCAGCCAGGGATACTCAGGGGACGCTGAAGCTTTCTTT.

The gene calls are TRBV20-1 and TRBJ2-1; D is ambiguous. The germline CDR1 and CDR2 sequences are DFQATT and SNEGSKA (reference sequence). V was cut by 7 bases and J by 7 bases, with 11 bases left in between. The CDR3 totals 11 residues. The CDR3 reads CSVNPLNEQFF. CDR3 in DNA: TGCAGTGTCAACCCCCTAAATGAGCAGTTCTTC.

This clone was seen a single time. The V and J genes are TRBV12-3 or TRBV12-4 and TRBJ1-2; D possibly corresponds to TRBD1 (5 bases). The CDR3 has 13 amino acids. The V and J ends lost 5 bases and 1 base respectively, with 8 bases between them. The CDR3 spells CASSKGHNYGYTF. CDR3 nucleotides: TGTGCCAGCAGTAAGGGGCATAACTATGGCTACACCTTC.

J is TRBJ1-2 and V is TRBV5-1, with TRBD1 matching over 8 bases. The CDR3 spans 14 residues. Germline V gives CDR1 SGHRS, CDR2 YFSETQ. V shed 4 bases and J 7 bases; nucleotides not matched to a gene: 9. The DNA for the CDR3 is TGCGCCAGCAGCACCACAGGGGGAATTGGTGGCTACACCTTC. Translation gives CASSTTGGIGGYTF.

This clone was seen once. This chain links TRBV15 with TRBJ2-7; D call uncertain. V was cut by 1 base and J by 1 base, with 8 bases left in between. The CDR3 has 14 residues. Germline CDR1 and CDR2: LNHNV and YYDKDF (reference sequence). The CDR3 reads CATSRGGSSYEQYF. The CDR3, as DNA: TGTGCCACCAGCAGAGGAGGATCTTCCTACGAGCAGTACTTC.

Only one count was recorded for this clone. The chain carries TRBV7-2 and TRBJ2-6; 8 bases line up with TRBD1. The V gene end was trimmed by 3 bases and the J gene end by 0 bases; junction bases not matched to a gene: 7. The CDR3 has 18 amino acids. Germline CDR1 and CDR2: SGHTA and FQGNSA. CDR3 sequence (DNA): TGTGCCAGCAGCTTGAGGACAGGGTTGATCTCTGGGGCCAACGTCCTGACTTTC. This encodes CASSLRTGLISGANVLTF.

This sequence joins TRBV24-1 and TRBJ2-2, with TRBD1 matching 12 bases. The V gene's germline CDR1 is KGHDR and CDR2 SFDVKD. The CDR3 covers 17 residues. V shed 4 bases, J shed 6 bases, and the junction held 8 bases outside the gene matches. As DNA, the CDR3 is TGTGCCACCAGTGAACCGGGACAGGGGGCTGGGGCCGGGGAGCTGTTTTTT. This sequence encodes CATSEPGQGAGAGELFF.

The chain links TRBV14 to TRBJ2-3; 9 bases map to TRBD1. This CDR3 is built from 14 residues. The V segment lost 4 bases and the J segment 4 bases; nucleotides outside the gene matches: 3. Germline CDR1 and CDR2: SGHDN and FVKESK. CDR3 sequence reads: CASSPGQGPDTQYF. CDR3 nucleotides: TGTGCCAGCAGCCCGGGACAGGGTCCAGATACGCAGTATTTT.

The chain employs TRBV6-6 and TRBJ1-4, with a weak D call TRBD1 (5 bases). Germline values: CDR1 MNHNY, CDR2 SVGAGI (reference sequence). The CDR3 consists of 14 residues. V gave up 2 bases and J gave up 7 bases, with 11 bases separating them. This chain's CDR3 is CASSYGGAVEKLFF. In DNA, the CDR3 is TGTGCCAGCAGTTACGGAGGGGCGGTTGAAAAACTGTTTTTT.

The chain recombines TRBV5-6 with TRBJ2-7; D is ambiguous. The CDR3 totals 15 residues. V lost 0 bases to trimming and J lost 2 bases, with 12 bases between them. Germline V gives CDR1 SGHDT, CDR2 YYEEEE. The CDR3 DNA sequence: TGTGCCAGCAGCTTGGGAGATTCCCAGGCCTACGAGCAGTACTTC. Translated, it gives CASSLGDSQAYEQYF.

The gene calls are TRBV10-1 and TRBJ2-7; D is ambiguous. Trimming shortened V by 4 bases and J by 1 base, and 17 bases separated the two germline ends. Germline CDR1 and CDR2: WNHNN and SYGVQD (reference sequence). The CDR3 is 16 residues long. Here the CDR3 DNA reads TGCGCCAGCAGTGGGGCCGTAGACACACGATCCTACGAGCAGTACTTC. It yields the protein CASSGAVDTRSYEQYF.